This note documents a single T cell receptor (beta chain) sequence. Its antigen is unknown. The sample belongs to a study of cytomegalovirus exposure and HLA in healthy donors. Overall study findings and caveats: Later work showed greater clonal expansion in HLA-associated TCR beta chains than in equally common others. The authors later linked a missense DCLRE1C variant to TCR beta V- and J-gene trimming.

The CDR3 has 15 residues. With 2 bases clipped from V and 5 bases from J, the junction kept 7 bases outside the gene matches. Germline V gene sequence: CDR1 SGHAT, CDR2 FQNNGV. Researchers ran the PCR with 60 Vbeta and 13 Jbeta primers. Generated by immunoSEQ multiplex PCR, the TCRdb table keeps only in-frame clones and is missing some. This sample has 130,000 to 150,000 clones, with roughly 79% found just once. The receptor's source is a male donor in good health and CMV-seronegative. V gene TRBV11-2 combines with J gene TRBJ2-7, with 9 nucleotides matching TRBD2. Sequencing was done on a sample of PBMCs. The CDR3 sequence is CASSLYGGRANEQYF. The CDR3 DNA follows: TGTGCCAGCAGCTTATACGGCGGGAGGGCCAACGAGCAGTACTTC.